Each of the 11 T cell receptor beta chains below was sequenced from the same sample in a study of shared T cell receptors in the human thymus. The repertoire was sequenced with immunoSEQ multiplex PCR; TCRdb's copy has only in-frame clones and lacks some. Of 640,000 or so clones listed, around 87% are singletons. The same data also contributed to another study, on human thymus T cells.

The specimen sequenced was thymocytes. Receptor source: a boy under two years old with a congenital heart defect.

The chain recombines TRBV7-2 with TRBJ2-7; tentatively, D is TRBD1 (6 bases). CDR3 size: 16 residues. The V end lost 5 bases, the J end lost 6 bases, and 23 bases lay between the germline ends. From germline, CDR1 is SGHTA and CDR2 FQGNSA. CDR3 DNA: TGTGCCAGCAGCCGAACAGGGTGGGGGTGTCTGTGCGAGCAGTACTTC. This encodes CASSRTGWGCLCEQYF.

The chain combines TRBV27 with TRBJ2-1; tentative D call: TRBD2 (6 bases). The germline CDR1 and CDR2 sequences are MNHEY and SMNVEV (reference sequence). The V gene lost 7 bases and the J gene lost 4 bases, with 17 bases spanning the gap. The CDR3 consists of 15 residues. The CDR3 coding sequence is TGTGCCAGCACTTCTGCCGGGAGAAGATACAATGAGCAGTTCTTC. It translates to CASTSAGRRYNEQFF.

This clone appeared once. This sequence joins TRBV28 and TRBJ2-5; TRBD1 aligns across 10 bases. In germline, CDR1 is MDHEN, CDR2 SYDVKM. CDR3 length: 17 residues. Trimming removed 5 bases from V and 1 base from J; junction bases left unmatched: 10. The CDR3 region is CASSRLAGQGLQETQYF. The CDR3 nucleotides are TGTGCCAGCAGTCGCCTCGCGGGACAGGGGCTCCAAGAGACCCAGTACTTC.

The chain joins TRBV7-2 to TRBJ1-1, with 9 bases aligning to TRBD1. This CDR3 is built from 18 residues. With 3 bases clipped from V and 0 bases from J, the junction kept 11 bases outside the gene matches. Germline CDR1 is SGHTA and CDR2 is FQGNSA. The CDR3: CASSFRATTGGMNTEAFF. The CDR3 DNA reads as TGTGCCAGCAGCTTTAGGGCCACGACAGGGGGAATGAACACTGAAGCTTTCTTT. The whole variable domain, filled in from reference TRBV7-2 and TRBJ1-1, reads GAGVSQSPSNKVTEKGKDVELRCDPISGHTALYWYRQSLGQGLEFLIYFQGNSAPDKSGLPSDRFSAERTGGSVSTLTIQRTQQEDSAVYLCASSFRATTGGMNTEAFFGQGTRLTVV.

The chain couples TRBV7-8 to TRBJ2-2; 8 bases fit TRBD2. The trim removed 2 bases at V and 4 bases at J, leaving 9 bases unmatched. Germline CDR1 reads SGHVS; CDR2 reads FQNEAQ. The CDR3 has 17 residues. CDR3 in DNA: TGTGCCAGCAGCTTAACTCGAACGGGAGGGGCCACCGGGGAGCTGTTTTTT. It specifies CASSLTRTGGATGELFF.

The CDR3: CASSLSGQGVGEQFF. CDR3 in DNA: TGTGCCAGCAGTTTATCCGGACAGGGGGTAGGTGAGCAGTTCTTC. The chain carries TRBV27 and TRBJ2-1, with TRBD1 matching over 10 bases. V dropped 0 bases and J dropped 9; count of bases not matched to a gene: 5. In germline, CDR1 is MNHEY, CDR2 SMNVEV (reference sequence). The CDR3 length is 15 residues.

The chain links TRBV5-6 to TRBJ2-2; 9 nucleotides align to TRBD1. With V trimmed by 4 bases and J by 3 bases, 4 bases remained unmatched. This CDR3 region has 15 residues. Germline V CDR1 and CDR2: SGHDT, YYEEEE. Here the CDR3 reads CASSLDRGDTGELFF. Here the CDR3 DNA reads TGTGCCAGCAGCCTAGACAGGGGGGACACCGGGGAGCTGTTTTTT.

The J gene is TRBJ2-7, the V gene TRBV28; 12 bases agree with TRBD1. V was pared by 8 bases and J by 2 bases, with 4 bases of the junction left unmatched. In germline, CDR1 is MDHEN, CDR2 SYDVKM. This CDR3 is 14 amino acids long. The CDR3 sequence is CASRDRGQAYEQYF. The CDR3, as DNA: TGTGCCAGCCGGGACAGGGGGCAGGCCTACGAGCAGTACTTC.

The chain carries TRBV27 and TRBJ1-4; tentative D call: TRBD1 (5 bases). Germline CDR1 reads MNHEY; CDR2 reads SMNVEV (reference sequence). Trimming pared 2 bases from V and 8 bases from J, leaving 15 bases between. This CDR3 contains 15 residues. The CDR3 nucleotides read TGTGCCAGCAGTTTAATACACGGGGGGGACGAAAAACTGTTTTTT. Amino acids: CASSLIHGGDEKLFF.

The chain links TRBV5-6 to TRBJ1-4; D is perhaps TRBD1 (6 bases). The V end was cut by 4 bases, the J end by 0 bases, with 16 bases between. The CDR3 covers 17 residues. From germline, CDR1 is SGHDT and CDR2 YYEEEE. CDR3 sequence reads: CASSRDRRRATNEKLFF. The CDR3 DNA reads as TGTGCCAGCAGCAGAGACAGGAGGAGAGCAACTAATGAAAAACTGTTTTTT.

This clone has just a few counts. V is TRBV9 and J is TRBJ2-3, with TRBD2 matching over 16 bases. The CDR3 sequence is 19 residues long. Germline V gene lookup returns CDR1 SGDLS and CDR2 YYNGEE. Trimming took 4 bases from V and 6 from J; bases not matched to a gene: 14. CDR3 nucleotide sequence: TGTGCCAGCAGCCCCTCGGGACTAGCGGGGGGGCTATTCGAGGATACGCAGTATTTT. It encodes CASSPSGLAGGLFEDTQYF.